This T cell receptor (beta chain) comes out of a study of cytomegalovirus exposure and HLA in healthy donors. Study-wide findings and caveats: The authors later linked a missense DCLRE1C variant to TCR beta V- and J-gene trimming. Earlier analysis found most TCR beta V segments productive about 87% or about 30% of the time.

About this clone itself: Its cognate antigen is unknown. Other DNA sequences from this sample encode an identical CDR3 as well.

PCR used 60 Vbeta primers and 13 Jbeta primers. The repertoire was sequenced with immunoSEQ multiplex PCR; TCRdb's copy has only in-frame clones and lacks some. The sample shows about 170,000 clones, and 1.3% sits with its ten largest clones. This CDR3 is 15 amino acids long. Germline CDR1 reads SGHTA; CDR2 reads FQGTGA. The V segment lost 5 bases and the J segment 4 bases; nucleotides outside the gene matches: 3. This TCR was recovered from a woman in her sixties or seventies in good health and CMV-seronegative. Sequencing was done on a sample of PBMCs. The rearrangement links TRBV7-3 to TRBJ2-1; TRBD2 matches at 12 bases. CDR3 DNA sequence: TGTGCCAGCAGCCCCGGACTAGCGGGGTACAATGAGCAGTTCTTC. This gives the protein CASSPGLAGYNEQFF.